One sample yielded the 32 T cell receptor beta chains listed below, sequenced in a study of cytomegalovirus exposure and HLA in healthy donors. PCR amplification relied on 60 Vbeta primers (plus 13 Jbeta primers). The assay was immunoSEQ multiplex PCR, and TCRdb's table has in-frame clones only and misses some. Here the sample spans roughly 150,000 clones, approximately 86% being singletons. What was sequenced was PBMCs. The receptors originated from a woman in her forties or fifties in good health and CMV-seropositive.

The chain has TRBV10-3 and TRBJ1-1; 7 bases fit TRBD1. V shed 3 bases, J shed 8 bases, and the junction held 3 bases outside the gene matches. This CDR3 has 12 amino acids. Germline-derived CDR1 and CDR2 are ENHRY and SYGVKD. The CDR3 sequence is CAISDTDREAFF. The CDR3 nucleotides are TGTGCCATCAGTGACACGGACAGGGAAGCTTTCTTT.

This chain connects TRBV27 to TRBJ2-7; TRBD1 matches 11 bases. This CDR3 spans 18 amino acids. CDR1 is MNHEY and CDR2 is SMNVEV in the germline V gene (reference sequence). Trimming removed 2 bases from V and 3 bases from J; junction bases left unmatched: 12. CDR3 sequence reads: CASSLPRTGGAYYYEQYF. The CDR3 coding sequence is TGTGCCAGCAGTTTACCCAGGACAGGGGGCGCGTACTACTACGAGCAGTACTTC.

The V gene is TRBV5-1, the J gene TRBJ1-1; TRBD1 is a possible D gene (6 bases). Trimming stripped 3 bases from V and 7 bases from J, with 10 bases between. This CDR3 has 12 amino acids. Germline CDR1 and CDR2: SGHRS and YFSETQ. The CDR3 sequence is CASSSQGIEAFF. The CDR3 DNA is TGCGCCAGCAGCTCACAGGGCATTGAAGCTTTCTTT.

This clone occurred a few times. This chain connects TRBV7-2 to TRBJ1-5; 9 bases map to TRBD1. The V gene end was trimmed by 5 bases and the J gene end by 5 bases; junction bases not matched to a gene: 7. CDR3 length: 15 residues. From germline, CDR1 is SGHTA and CDR2 FQGNSA. CDR3: CASSLGQGEDQPQHF. For the CDR3, the DNA is TGTGCCAGCAGCCTGGGACAGGGCGAAGATCAGCCCCAGCATTTT.

The V gene is TRBV5-3, the J gene TRBJ2-5, with TRBD2 matching 8 bases. TRBV5-3 is reported as an ORF; its role is uncertain. V lost 1 base to trimming and J lost 0 bases; unmatched junction nucleotides: 2. The CDR3 is 15 amino acids. CDR3 DNA: TGTGCCAGAAGCTTGCCGGGGGGGTACCAAGAGACCCAGTACTTC. This codes for CARSLPGGYQETQYF.

The chain recombines TRBV5-6 with TRBJ2-7; the match to TRBD1 covers 7 bases. CDR1 and CDR2 (germline): SGHDT, YYEEEE. The J segment lost 3 bases and the V segment lost 4 bases, leaving 13 bases of the junction unmatched. The length of the CDR3 is 16 residues. CDR3 residues: CASSRQGSPEYYEQYF. CDR3 nucleotides: TGTGCCAGCAGCCGACAGGGTAGTCCGGAGTACTACGAGCAGTACTTC.

The chain uses TRBV25-1 and TRBJ1-2; 8 bases align to TRBD1. This CDR3 comprises 14 residues. Germline V gives CDR1 MGHDK, CDR2 SYGVNS. V shed 9 bases, J shed 4 bases, and the junction held 10 bases outside the gene matches. The DNA of the CDR3 is TGTGCCAGAATAGAGAAAGGACAGGGCTATGGCTACACCTTC. This gives the protein CARIEKGQGYGYTF.

The chain couples TRBV4-3 to TRBJ2-2; a possible D gene is TRBD2 (5 bases). The V end was cut by 4 bases, the J end by 0 bases, with 9 bases between. The CDR3 is 15 residues long. In germline, CDR1 is LGHNA, CDR2 YSLEER. The CDR3 nucleotides are TGCGCCAGCAGCCCCCGAGGGCCGAACACCGGGGAGCTGTTTTTT. It yields the protein CASSPRGPNTGELFF.

This rearrangement joins TRBV5-1 to TRBJ1-2; D unclear. CDR3 length equals 16 residues. V lost 0 bases, J lost 5 bases, and 17 bases lay in between. Germline-derived CDR1 and CDR2 are SGHRS and YFSETQ. CDR3 DNA sequence: TGCGCCAGCAGCTTGGCCGGTTCCAAGGGAGGGTATGGCTACACCTTC. Residues: CASSLAGSKGGYGYTF. Full variable domain (rest looked up from reference TRBV5-1 and TRBJ1-2): KAGVTQTPRYLIKTRGQQVTLSCSPISGHRSVSWYQQTPGQGLQFLFEYFSETQRNKGNFPGRFSGRQFSNSRSEMNVSTLELGDSALYLCASSLAGSKGGYGYTFGSGTRLTVV.

The chain uses TRBV6-5 and TRBJ1-1, with a weak D call TRBD1 (5 bases). This CDR3 has 16 amino acids. V lost 2 bases to trimming and J lost 4 bases, with 17 bases between them. Germline CDR1 and CDR2: MNHEY and SVGAGI. The DNA of the CDR3 is TGTGCCAGCAGTTACACGACAGTGACGTTTGGCACTGAAGCTTTCTTT. Translation gives CASSYTTVTFGTEAFF.

The chain has TRBV30 and TRBJ1-2; D is perhaps TRBD1 (5 bases). This CDR3 has 13 amino acids. The V and J ends lost 0 bases and 8 bases respectively, with 13 bases between them. Germline V gene data show CDR1 as GTSNPN and CDR2 as SVGIG (reference sequence). The CDR3 here is CAWSVSGVEGYTF. CDR3 nucleotide sequence: TGTGCCTGGAGTGTATCGGGGGTTGAGGGCTACACCTTC.

The chain is built from TRBV5-4 and TRBJ1-1; a possible D gene is TRBD1 (5 bases). The CDR3 consists of 14 residues. With 3 bases removed from V and 0 bases from J, the gap between germline ends came to 9 bases. Germline V CDR1 and CDR2: SGHNT, YYREEE (reference sequence). CDR3 in DNA: TGTGCCAGCAGCTCTGACAGACTGAACACTGAAGCTTTCTTT. Protein sequence: CASSSDRLNTEAFF.

The rearrangement links TRBV4-2 to TRBJ2-7, with 15 positions matching TRBD2. This CDR3 comprises 20 residues. Germline assignment: CDR1 LGHNA and CDR2 YNFKEQ. After removal of 0 bases from V and 0 bases from J, the junction contained 9 bases not matched to a gene. The CDR3 is CASSQDLRGLAGGRSYEQYF. The CDR3 DNA reads as TGTGCCAGCAGCCAAGATCTTAGGGGACTAGCGGGGGGCCGCTCCTACGAGCAGTACTTC.

This clone has just one count. The chain is built from TRBV4-2 and TRBJ2-7; 12 nucleotides line up with TRBD2. In germline, CDR1 is LGHNA, CDR2 YNFKEQ. This CDR3 is built from 15 residues. Trimming took 0 bases from V and 4 from J; bases not matched to a gene: 1. This chain's CDR3 is CASSQELAGGYEQYF. Written as DNA, the CDR3 is TGTGCCAGCAGCCAAGAACTAGCGGGGGGTTACGAGCAGTACTTC.

This chain uses TRBV6-1 with TRBJ2-5; TRBD1 aligns across 8 bases. Germline-derived CDR1 and CDR2 are MNHNS and SASEGT. V lost 6 bases to trimming and J lost 5 bases; unmatched junction nucleotides: 8. There are 14 residues in the CDR3. In DNA form, the CDR3 reads TGTGCCAGCAGAGCAGGGGGCGCGGGGGAGACCCAGTACTTC. It is translated as CASRAGGAGETQYF.

This chain connects TRBV29-1 to TRBJ1-1; the D is unclear. CDR1 is SQVTM and CDR2 is ANQGSEA in the germline V gene. V lost 2 bases to trimming and J lost 4 bases, with 8 bases between them. The CDR3 runs to 12 residues. CDR3 region: CSVELRSTEAFF. CDR3 sequence (DNA): TGCAGCGTTGAACTGAGGAGCACTGAAGCTTTCTTT.

The table lists this clone with a few counts. The chain combines TRBV6-6 with TRBJ2-7, with D possibly matching TRBD2 (6 bases). Germline lookup yields CDR1 MNHNY and CDR2 SVGAGI (reference sequence). The CDR3 spans 13 residues. V was cut by 2 bases and J by 1 base, with 6 bases left in between. The DNA of the CDR3 is TGTGCCAGCAGTTACGGGGGGTCCTACGAGCAGTACTTC. Amino acids: CASSYGGSYEQYF.

This chain uses TRBV9 with TRBJ2-3, with 9 bases identical to TRBD2. The CDR3 covers 15 residues. The junction had 4 bases not matched to a gene; V was cut back by 0 bases and J by 5 bases. Germline CDR1 SGDLS, CDR2 YYNGEE. DNA for the CDR3: TGTGCCAGCAGCGTAGGTTTAGCGGGGGTAGATACGCAGTATTTT. As protein: CASSVGLAGVDTQYF. Complete variable domain (other parts from reference TRBV9 and TRBJ2-3): DSGVTQTPKHLITATGQRVTLRCSPRSGDLSVYWYQQSLDQGLQFLIQYYNGEERAKGNILERFSAQQFPDLHSELNLSSLELGDSALYFCASSVGLAGVDTQYFGPGTRLTVL.

This rearrangement joins TRBV9 to TRBJ2-3, with TRBD2 matching 13 bases. Germline CDR1 SGDLS, CDR2 YYNGEE. V lost 0 bases to trimming and J lost 1 base; unmatched junction nucleotides: 2. The CDR3 totals 17 residues. The CDR3 region has the DNA TGTGCCAGCAGCGTAGTAACTAGCGGGGGGGGCACAGATACGCAGTATTTT. Protein sequence: CASSVVTSGGGTDTQYF.

This chain's CDR3 is CASSFSGEAFF. The CDR3 DNA sequence: TGTGCCAGCAGTTTCAGCGGCGAAGCTTTCTTT. The chain carries TRBV6-5 and TRBJ1-1; D is uncertain. The CDR3 runs 11 residues. The V end lost 4 bases, the J end lost 8 bases, and 8 bases lay between the germline ends. Germline V gives CDR1 MNHEY, CDR2 SVGAGI.

The chain uses TRBV2 and TRBJ1-5; the D gene is possibly TRBD1 (6 bases). Germline V gives CDR1 SNHLY, CDR2 FYNNEI. The CDR3 has 15 amino acids. V lost 0 bases to trimming and J lost 6 bases, with 12 bases between them. The CDR3 reads CASSEAGGGPQPQHF. Here the CDR3 DNA reads TGTGCCAGCAGTGAAGCGGGGGGGGGCCCTCAGCCCCAGCATTTT.

This sequence joins TRBV4-1 and TRBJ2-6; 7 bases line up with TRBD2. The CDR3 is made up of 19 amino acids. CDR1 and CDR2 (germline): MGHRA, YSYEKL. V was clipped by 3 bases and J by 0 bases; unmatched bases: 11. Here the CDR3 reads CASSQSGRGVASGANVLTF. The CDR3 DNA reads TGCGCCAGCAGCCAGTCCGGACGGGGGGTGGCCTCTGGGGCCAACGTCCTGACTTTC.

This chain links TRBV29-1 with TRBJ2-3, with 11 bases that match TRBD1. The CDR3 runs 15 residues. Germline lookup yields CDR1 SQVTM and CDR2 ANQGSEA. The V segment lost 1 base and the J segment 4 bases; nucleotides outside the gene matches: 4. The CDR3 DNA reads TGCAGCGTTGAAGGGACAGGGGGCAAGGCAGATACGCAGTATTTT. It codes for CSVEGTGGKADTQYF.

Concerning this clone itself: Other DNA sequences within the sample encode an identical CDR3. This chain connects TRBV15 to TRBJ1-4; tentatively, D is TRBD1 (6 bases). This CDR3 comprises 15 residues. Looked up from germline, CDR1 is LNHNV and CDR2 is YYDKDF (reference sequence). The ends were cut back, 0 bases at V and 4 bases at J, with 9 bases in the middle. The CDR3 DNA sequence: TGTGCCACCAGCAGAGATCGAGGGGGTAATGAAAAACTGTTTTTT. This translates into CATSRDRGGNEKLFF.

This chain joins TRBV19 and TRBJ1-6; TRBD1 is a possible D gene (6 bases). There are 16 residues in the CDR3. Germline loops: CDR1 LNHDA, CDR2 SQIVND (reference sequence). The ends were cut back, 1 base at V and 7 bases at J, with 14 bases in the middle. The CDR3 DNA reads as TGTGCCAGTAGTATAGCCAGGGGCGCCCAGAATTCACCCCTCCACTTT. This translates into CASSIARGAQNSPLHF.

V and J are TRBV6-6 and TRBJ2-1; perhaps TRBD2 as D (7 bases). This CDR3 is built from 13 residues. Trimming stripped 7 bases from V and 4 bases from J, with 11 bases between. The germline V gene encodes CDR1 MNHNY and CDR2 SVGAGI (reference sequence). The CDR3 bases are TGTGCCAGCACCGAGGGGGGGTACAATGAGCAGTTCTTC. Translating it yields CASTEGGYNEQFF.

This rearrangement joins TRBV5-6 to TRBJ2-7, with TRBD1 as a possible D gene (6 bases). Trimming took off 2 bases at V and 2 bases at J, with 11 bases between the two ends. The CDR3 length is 14 residues. Per germline, CDR1 SGHDT and CDR2 YYEEEE. CDR3 in DNA: TGTGCCAGCAGCTTAGGTGGGGACACCTACGAGCAGTACTTC. It yields the protein CASSLGGDTYEQYF.

The chain has TRBV2 and TRBJ1-5; TRBD1 might be the D (6 bases). This CDR3 region has 15 residues. V shed 5 bases and J shed 0 bases, with 11 bases lying between them. Germline CDR1 reads SNHLY; CDR2 reads FYNNEI. The CDR3 here is CASSFDRNSNQPQHF. DNA for the CDR3: TGTGCCAGCAGTTTCGACAGGAATAGCAATCAGCCCCAGCATTTT.

The V call is TRBV6-6, the J call TRBJ1-2; the D gene is possibly TRBD1 (6 bases). Germline V gives CDR1 MNHNY, CDR2 SVGAGI (reference sequence). CDR3 length: 14 amino acids. With 8 bases removed from V and 5 bases from J, the gap between germline ends came to 18 bases. In DNA form, the CDR3 reads TGTGCCAGCGGCCTGCAGGGGCCGCGGTATGGCTACACCTTC. Encoded protein: CASGLQGPRYGYTF.

The chain has TRBV5-1 and TRBJ2-1; weak D call: TRBD2 (5 bases). Germline CDR1 is SGHRS and CDR2 is YFSETQ. CDR3 size: 14 residues. Trimming took 3 bases from V and 5 from J, leaving 12 bases between them. The CDR3 bases are TGCGCCAGCAGCTCCCTAAGCGGTGACAATGAGCAGTTCTTC. The encoded protein is CASSSLSGDNEQFF.

The rearrangement uses TRBV4-3 and TRBJ2-1; D gene unclear. This CDR3 is built from 13 residues. Trimming pared 2 bases from V and 6 bases from J, leaving 8 bases between. Germline loops: CDR1 LGHNA, CDR2 YSLEER. The CDR3 loop reads CASSQLTGNEQFF. The CDR3 DNA reads as TGCGCCAGCAGCCAACTTACGGGCAATGAGCAGTTCTTC.

The rearrangement uses TRBV6-5 and TRBJ1-5, with 7 bases fitting TRBD1. This CDR3 has 15 residues. V was pared by 5 bases and J by 2 bases, with 6 bases of the junction left unmatched. Germline values: CDR1 MNHEY, CDR2 SVGAGI. In DNA, the CDR3 is TGTGCCAGCAGTGCGACAGGGATGGGCAATCAGCCCCAGCATTTT. Amino acids: CASSATGMGNQPQHF.